This passage covers 3 T cell receptor beta chains from one sample sequenced in a study of blood T cells in healthy people across ages. With a J-beta primer mix and a sample-barcoded 5' primer, a second PCR ran about 7 to 11 cycles. One entry per CDR3 protein, called by TCRdb with MiXCR from the 5' RACE reads. This repertoire shows 700,000 to 800,000 distinct CDR3 sequences, approximately 39% found once; its top ten account for 20% to 25%. The specimen was blood. The receptors were gathered from a woman aged 55 to 70 in good health.

The chain uses TRBV29-1 and TRBJ2-7, with a weak D call TRBD1 (6 bases). CDR1 and CDR2 (germline): SQVTM, ANQGSEA. The V gene lost 4 bases and the J gene lost 3 bases, with 10 bases spanning the gap. The CDR3 spans 12 residues. CDR3 protein: CSVATGGYEQYF. The CDR3 coding sequence is TGCAGCGTTGCGACAGGTGGCTACGAGCAGTACTTC.

This clonotype was seen ten or more times. The chain carries TRBV4-2 and TRBJ2-5; possibly TRBD1 for D (6 bases). Germline-derived CDR1 and CDR2 are LGHNA and YNFKEQ. Deletions cut 3 bases from V and 2 bases from J, with 25 bases between. The CDR3 length is 19 residues. DNA of the CDR3: TGTGCCAGCAGCCACCCGAGGCAGGGGACCAAGGCTTCACAAGAGACCCAGTACTTC. Translated: CASSHPRQGTKASQETQYF.

The V and J genes are TRBV5-1 and TRBJ2-7, with a weak D call TRBD2 (6 bases). Germline V gene sequence: CDR1 SGHRS, CDR2 YFSETQ. The CDR3 has 15 residues. V gave up 3 bases and J gave up 7 bases, with 20 bases separating them. The CDR3 loop is CASSSGDFTYNEQYF. CDR3 nucleotides: TGCGCCAGCAGCTCGGGGGACTTTACCTACAATGAGCAGTACTTC.